This TCR beta chain was profiled in a study of blood T cell repertoires in COVID-19. On the study more broadly: Acute and convalescent COVID-19 samples came from the United States, Italy and Spain.

This clone showed up just a few times. The V and J ends lost 1 base and 2 bases, in that order; junction bases with no gene match: 2. Germline assignment: CDR1 MGHRA and CDR2 YSYEKL. CDR3 length: 16 residues. In the source study's methods: Amplification with reference gene primers provided the estimates of nucleated cell counts. The protocol was immunoSEQ multiplex PCR, while the TCRdb copy is restricted to in-frame clones and leaves out a portion. V and J calls and clone size follow that table, whereas D and trimming were derived from the DNA. The table records 150,000 to 200,000 clones, roughly 85% of them present only once.

The chain has TRBV4-1 and TRBJ2-1; TRBD2 agrees at 10 bases. The sample taken for sequencing was peripheral blood. The clonotype was recovered from a man aged 55-75 years with acute or convalescent COVID-19. The CDR3 DNA is TGCGCCAGCAGCCAAGGTCTAGCGGGGGCCTACAATGAGCAGTTCTTC. Translation gives CASSQGLAGAYNEQFF.